The 13 T cell receptor beta chains in this list originate from one sample, sequenced in a study of cytomegalovirus exposure and HLA in healthy donors. The PCR contained 60 Vbeta and 13 Jbeta primers. Profiling relied on immunoSEQ multiplex PCR, and the TCRdb table lists in-frame clones only, not all of them. This sample has approximately 110,000 clones, with nearly 75% found just once. The specimen sequenced was PBMCs. These receptors were taken from a man aged 25 to 45 in good health and CMV-seropositive.

The gene calls are TRBV28 and TRBJ2-2; D might be TRBD2 (6 bases). The CDR3 contains 16 residues. Looked up from germline, CDR1 is MDHEN and CDR2 is SYDVKM. Deletions cut 3 bases from V and 3 bases from J, with 14 bases between. The CDR3 nucleotides read TGTGCCAGCAGTTTTCGTCCGGGAGTAGACACCGGGGAGCTGTTTTTT. Amino acids: CASSFRPGVDTGELFF.

The CDR3 DNA follows: TGCAGCGCGAGACAGGTCGCCACTGAAGCTTTCTTT. Its translation is CSARQVATEAFF. This chain connects TRBV29-1 to TRBJ1-1; a weak D match, TRBD1 (6 bases). V was pared by 7 bases and J by 4 bases, with 13 bases between. The CDR3 extends over 12 amino acids. Germline-derived CDR1 and CDR2 are SQVTM and ANQGSEA.

The chain couples TRBV10-2 to TRBJ1-1; D gene unclear. CDR3 length: 12 amino acids. Germline assignment: CDR1 WSHSY and CDR2 SAAADI. V dropped 6 bases and J dropped 4 bases, with 9 bases sitting between them. The CDR3 DNA follows: TGCGCCAGCAGCGCCACTTTCACTGAAGCTTTCTTT. Protein product: CASSATFTEAFF.

Comments on this clone: The same CDR3 can be traced to other DNA sequences in this sample. The J gene is TRBJ1-6, the V gene TRBV13; D might be TRBD1 (6 bases). Germline lookup yields CDR1 PRHDT and CDR2 FYEKMQ (reference sequence). CDR3 length equals 15 residues. Trimming stripped 2 bases from V and 10 bases from J, with 15 bases between. The CDR3 region is CASSLRTDGNSPLHF. In DNA, the CDR3 is TGTGCCAGCAGCTTACGGACAGACGGGAACTCACCCCTCCACTTT.

This chain links TRBV6-5 with TRBJ1-2, with TRBD1 matching over 7 bases. V gave up 4 bases and J gave up 3 bases; unmatched junction bases: 2. The CDR3 length is 13 residues. Germline CDR1 MNHEY, CDR2 SVGAGI. CDR3 region: CASSFDRDYGYTF. CDR3 in DNA: TGTGCCAGCAGTTTCGACAGGGACTATGGCTACACCTTC.

This sequence joins TRBV6-5 and TRBJ2-3; D call uncertain. The ends were cut back, 5 bases at V and 1 base at J, with 7 bases in the middle. The CDR3 consists of 13 residues. Germline values: CDR1 MNHEY, CDR2 SVGAGI. CDR3 DNA sequence: TGTGCCAGCAGTGAGCTAGGCACAGATACGCAGTATTTT. Protein sequence: CASSELGTDTQYF.

This clone was detected only a few times. The chain carries TRBV7-9 and TRBJ2-7; D possibly corresponds to TRBD1 (6 bases). Per germline, CDR1 SEHNR and CDR2 FQNEAQ (reference sequence). This CDR3 spans 12 amino acids. Trimming took off 4 bases at V and 3 bases at J, with 7 bases between the two ends. CDR3: CASSSTGYEQYF. The CDR3, as DNA: TGTGCCAGCAGCTCGACAGGCTACGAGCAGTACTTC.

This clone was counted only a few times. The genes are TRBV6-5 and TRBJ2-2, with 9 bases that match TRBD1. The CDR3 is made up of 15 amino acids. V gave up 6 bases and J gave up 4 bases; unmatched junction bases: 6. Germline CDR1 and CDR2: MNHEY and SVGAGI. CDR3 nucleotides: TGTGCCAGCAGCTCGCAACAGGGGGCCACCGGGGAGCTGTTTTTT. Protein product: CASSSQQGATGELFF.

The chain has TRBV30 and TRBJ2-6; D not resolved. The CDR3 extends over 15 amino acids. The ends were cut back, 2 bases at V and 1 base at J, with 9 bases in the middle. The V gene's germline CDR1 is GTSNPN and CDR2 SVGIG (reference sequence). The CDR3, as DNA: TGTGCCTGGAGTCTTACAGTATCTGGGGCCAACGTCCTGACTTTC. Amino acids: CAWSLTVSGANVLTF.

This chain connects TRBV29-1 to TRBJ2-1; 10 nucleotides match TRBD2. V lost 7 bases to trimming and J lost 0 bases; unmatched junction nucleotides: 3. The CDR3 runs 14 residues. CDR1 SQVTM and CDR2 ANQGSEA come from the germline V gene. The CDR3 spells CSAKRGGSYNEQFF. The CDR3 DNA follows: TGCAGCGCTAAGCGGGGGGGCTCCTACAATGAGCAGTTCTTC.

The chain recombines TRBV9 with TRBJ1-6; TRBD1 aligns across 10 bases. Germline CDR1 is SGDLS and CDR2 is YYNGEE. This CDR3 comprises 17 residues. The junction had 2 bases not matched to a gene; V was cut back by 2 bases and J by 0 bases. CDR3 sequence reads: CASSVGTGDSYNSPLHF. For the CDR3, the DNA is TGTGCCAGCAGCGTCGGGACAGGGGACTCCTATAATTCACCCCTCCACTTT. Looking up the rest from reference TRBV9 and TRBJ1-6 gives the full variable domain: DSGVTQTPKHLITATGQRVTLRCSPRSGDLSVYWYQQSLDQGLQFLIQYYNGEERAKGNILERFSAQQFPDLHSELNLSSLELGDSALYFCASSVGTGDSYNSPLHFGNGTRLTVT.

J is TRBJ2-2 and V is TRBV5-6; 10 nucleotides match TRBD1. CDR3 length equals 16 residues. Germline CDR1 reads SGHDT; CDR2 reads YYEEEE. V lost 4 bases and J lost 6; bases outside the gene matches: 9. The CDR3 sequence: CASSGRDRGIAGELFF. CDR3 in DNA: TGTGCCAGCAGCGGCCGGGACAGGGGTATCGCCGGGGAGCTGTTTTTT.

The chain links TRBV2 to TRBJ2-5; the match to TRBD1 covers 7 bases. The J call is doubtful: the DNA matches TRBJ2-7 better. The CDR3 length is 14 residues. Looked up from germline, CDR1 is SNHLY and CDR2 is FYNNEI. CDR3 sequence: CASSMTGTPYEQYF. The DNA of the CDR3 is TGTGCCAGCAGTATGACAGGGACCCCCTACGAGCAGTACTTC.